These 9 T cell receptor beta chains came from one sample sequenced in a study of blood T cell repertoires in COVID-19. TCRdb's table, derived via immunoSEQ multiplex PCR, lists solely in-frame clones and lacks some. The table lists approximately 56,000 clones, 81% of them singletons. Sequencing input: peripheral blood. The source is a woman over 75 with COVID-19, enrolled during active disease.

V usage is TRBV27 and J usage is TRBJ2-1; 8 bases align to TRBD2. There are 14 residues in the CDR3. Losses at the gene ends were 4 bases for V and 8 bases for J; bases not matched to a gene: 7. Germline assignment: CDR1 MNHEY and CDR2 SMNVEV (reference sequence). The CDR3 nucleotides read TGTGCCAGCAGTTGGGCGGGAGGCCACGATGAGCAGTTCTTC. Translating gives CASSWAGGHDEQFF.

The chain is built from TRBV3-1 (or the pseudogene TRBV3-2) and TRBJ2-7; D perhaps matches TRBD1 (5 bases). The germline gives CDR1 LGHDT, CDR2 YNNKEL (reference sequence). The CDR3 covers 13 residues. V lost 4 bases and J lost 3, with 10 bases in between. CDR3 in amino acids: CASSRSDSYEQYF. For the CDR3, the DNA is TGTGCCAGCAGCCGATCAGACAGCTACGAGCAGTACTTC.

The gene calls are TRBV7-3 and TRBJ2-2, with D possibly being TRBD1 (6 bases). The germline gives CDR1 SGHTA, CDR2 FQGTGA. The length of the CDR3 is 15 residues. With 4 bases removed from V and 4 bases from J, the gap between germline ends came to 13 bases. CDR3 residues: CASSYTGSGTGELFF. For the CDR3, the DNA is TGTGCCAGCAGCTATACAGGGTCGGGCACCGGGGAGCTGTTTTTT.

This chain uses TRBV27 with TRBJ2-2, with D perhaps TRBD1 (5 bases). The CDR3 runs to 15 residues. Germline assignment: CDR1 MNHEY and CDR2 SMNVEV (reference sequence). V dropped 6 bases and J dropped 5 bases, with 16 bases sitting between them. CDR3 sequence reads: CASRQQALGTGELFF. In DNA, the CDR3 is TGTGCCAGCAGACAACAGGCCCTTGGAACCGGGGAGCTGTTTTTT.

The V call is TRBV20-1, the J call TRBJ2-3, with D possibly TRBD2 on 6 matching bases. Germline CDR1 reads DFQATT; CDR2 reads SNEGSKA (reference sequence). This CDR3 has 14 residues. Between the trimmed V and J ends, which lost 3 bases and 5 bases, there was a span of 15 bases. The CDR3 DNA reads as TGCAGTGCTAGTTGGACTATAGAACGAGATACGCAGTATTTT. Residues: CSASWTIERDTQYF.

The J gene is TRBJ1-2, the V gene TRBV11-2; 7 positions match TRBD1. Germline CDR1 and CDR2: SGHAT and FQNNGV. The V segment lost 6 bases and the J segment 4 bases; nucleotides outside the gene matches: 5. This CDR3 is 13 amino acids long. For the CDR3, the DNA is TGTGCCAGCAGTTTGGGGACAGTCTATGGCTACACCTTC. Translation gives CASSLGTVYGYTF.

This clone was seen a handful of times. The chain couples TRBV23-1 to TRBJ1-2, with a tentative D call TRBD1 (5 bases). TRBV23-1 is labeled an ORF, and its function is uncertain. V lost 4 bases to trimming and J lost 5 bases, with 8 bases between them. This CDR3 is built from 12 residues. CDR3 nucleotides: TGCGCCAGCAGTCCCAGGGTTTATGGCTACACCTTC. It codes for CASSPRVYGYTF.

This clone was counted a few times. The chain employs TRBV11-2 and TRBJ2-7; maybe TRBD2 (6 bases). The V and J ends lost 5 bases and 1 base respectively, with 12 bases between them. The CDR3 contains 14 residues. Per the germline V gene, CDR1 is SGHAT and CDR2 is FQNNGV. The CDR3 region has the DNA TGTGCCAGCAGCGGTTGGGGGGAGTCCTACGAGCAGTACTTC. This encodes CASSGWGESYEQYF.

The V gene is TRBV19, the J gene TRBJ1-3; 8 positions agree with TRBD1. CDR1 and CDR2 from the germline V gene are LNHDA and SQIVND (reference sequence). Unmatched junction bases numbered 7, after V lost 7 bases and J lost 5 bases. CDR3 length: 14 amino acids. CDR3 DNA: TGTGCCAGTACCACAGGGGGTGTTAGAAACACCATATATTTT. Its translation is CASTTGGVRNTIYF.